Below are 31 T cell receptor beta chains sequenced from a single sample in a study of OX40 agonist ivuxolimab in advanced cancers. Clones were sequenced by immunoSEQ multiplex PCR, and TCRdb holds only the in-frame ones, with some missing. This table has some 45,000 clones, around 88% appearing once. The starting material was CD4+ or CD8+ T cells sorted from blood, obtained in a trial of the OX40 agonist ivuxolimab. The receptors derive from an adult with an advanced solid tumor such as melanoma, head and neck, liver or kidney cancer.

J is TRBJ1-5 and V is TRBV5-1, with 8 bases identical to TRBD1. The V and J ends lost 4 bases and 7 bases, in that order; junction bases with no gene match: 10. CDR3 length: 15 residues. Germline V gene sequence: CDR1 SGHRS, CDR2 YFSETQ. CDR3 sequence: CASSPMGQAGQPQHF. CDR3 DNA sequence: TGCGCCAGCAGCCCGATGGGACAGGCCGGACAGCCCCAGCATTTT. Full variable domain (missing parts from reference TRBV5-1 and TRBJ1-5): KAGVTQTPRYLIKTRGQQVTLSCSPISGHRSVSWYQQTPGQGLQFLFEYFSETQRNKGNFPGRFSGRQFSNSRSEMNVSTLELGDSALYLCASSPMGQAGQPQHFGDGTRLSIL.

The rearrangement links TRBV29-1 to TRBJ2-7; D is possibly TRBD1 (5 bases). Germline assignment: CDR1 SQVTM and CDR2 ANQGSEA. With 7 bases removed from V and 3 bases from J, the gap between germline ends came to 19 bases. CDR3 length: 14 residues. This CDR3 is CSAQRGKRGYEQYF. The CDR3 nucleotides are TGCAGCGCCCAAAGGGGCAAGAGAGGCTACGAGCAGTACTTC.

The CDR3 loop is CASSLDRQDGGNTEAFF. CDR3 in DNA: TGTGCCAGCAGCCTCGATAGACAGGACGGGGGCAACACTGAAGCTTTCTTT. The gene calls are TRBV7-3 and TRBJ1-1; a possible D gene is TRBD1 (6 bases). This CDR3 has 17 amino acids. Trimming cost V 5 bases and J 2 bases, with 21 bases left between them. CDR1 is SGHTA, CDR2 FQGTGA, per germline.

V gene TRBV5-1 combines with J gene TRBJ2-7; D gene uncertain. Germline loops: CDR1 SGHRS, CDR2 YFSETQ. V lost 0 bases and J 3 bases, leaving 13 bases between the germline ends. This CDR3 has 15 residues. Here the CDR3 DNA reads TGCGCCAGCAGCTTGGGGGCCCCCCTCTACTACGAGCAGTACTTC. It translates to CASSLGAPLYYEQYF.

The rearrangement joins TRBV11-3 to TRBJ2-1; weak D call: TRBD1 (5 bases). CDR1 is SGHNT and CDR2 is YENEEA in the germline V gene. The CDR3 has 19 amino acids. Trimming shortened V by 4 bases and J by 0 bases, and 22 bases separated the two germline ends. CDR3 loop: CASSSMTNGAKHSYNEQFF. CDR3 in DNA: TGTGCCAGCAGCTCCATGACCAATGGGGCGAAACACTCCTACAATGAGCAGTTCTTC.

The genes are TRBV28 and TRBJ1-2; D is uncertain. The CDR3 consists of 11 residues. Germline assignment: CDR1 MDHEN and CDR2 SYDVKM. Trimming left V 3 bases short and J 6 bases short, with 5 bases between. The CDR3 reads CASSFKDGYTF. CDR3 in DNA: TGTGCCAGCAGTTTCAAGGATGGCTACACCTTC.

The J gene is TRBJ2-5, the V gene TRBV6-5; 7 bases are shared with TRBD1. The CDR3 loop spans 14 amino acids. J lost 2 bases, V lost 5 bases, and 5 bases had no gene match. Germline V gene data show CDR1 as MNHEY and CDR2 as SVGAGI. The CDR3 region is CASSGGQMQETQYF. Written as DNA, the CDR3 is TGTGCCAGCAGTGGGGGACAGATGCAAGAGACCCAGTACTTC.

This rearrangement joins TRBV5-6 to TRBJ1-1; D not certain. The CDR3 consists of 17 residues. CDR1 and CDR2 from the germline V gene are SGHDT and YYEEEE. V lost 0 bases and J 5 bases, leaving 20 bases between the germline ends. The CDR3 loop is CASSLGPRQPKATEAFF. CDR3 bases: TGTGCCAGCAGCTTGGGCCCCCGGCAGCCCAAGGCAACTGAAGCTTTCTTT.

The V and J genes are TRBV10-3 and TRBJ1-2, with 11 positions matching TRBD1. The J segment lost 1 base and the V segment lost 3 bases, leaving 4 bases of the junction unmatched. In germline, CDR1 is ENHRY, CDR2 SYGVKD. This CDR3 is built from 16 residues. CDR3 amino acids: CAISDQDRGLNYGYTF. In nucleotides, the CDR3 is TGTGCCATCAGTGACCAGGACAGGGGGCTTAACTATGGCTACACCTTC.

Written as DNA, the CDR3 is TGTGCCAGCAGTCCAGGGAGGAGAAGTGAAGCTTTCTTT. This translates into CASSPGRRSEAFF. The V gene is TRBV6-5, the J gene TRBJ1-1; the D gene is possibly TRBD1 (5 bases). V lost 5 bases to trimming and J lost 7 bases, with 14 bases between them. The CDR3 consists of 13 residues. Per the germline V gene, CDR1 is MNHEY and CDR2 is SVGAGI.

The rearrangement uses TRBV27 and TRBJ1-4; D not certain. V was cut by 5 bases and J by 0 bases, with 7 bases left in between. CDR1 is MNHEY, CDR2 SMNVEV, per germline (reference sequence). The CDR3 contains 14 residues. The CDR3 coding sequence is TGTGCCAGCAGTCTAGAGGCAACTAATGAAAAACTGTTTTTT. Its protein product is CASSLEATNEKLFF.

V gene TRBV7-3 combines with J gene TRBJ2-5; 10 bases align to TRBD1. The CDR3 length is 16 residues. After removal of 5 bases from V and 5 bases from J, the junction contained 11 bases not matched to a gene. In germline, CDR1 is SGHTA, CDR2 FQGTGA. Here the CDR3 DNA reads TGTGCCAGCAGCCCCGGGGGACAGGGGCTGGGTGAGACCCAGTACTTC. This gives the protein CASSPGGQGLGETQYF.

This chain connects TRBV7-9 to TRBJ2-1; D is uncertain. Germline assignment: CDR1 SEHNR and CDR2 FQNEAQ (reference sequence). The length of the CDR3 is 15 residues. The germline V and J ends were trimmed by 5 bases and 0 bases, with 11 bases remaining between them. In DNA form, the CDR3 reads TGTGCCAGCAGCCCTACAGAGCGCTCCTACAATGAGCAGTTCTTC. Amino acids: CASSPTERSYNEQFF.

V usage is TRBV28 and J usage is TRBJ2-7; D is possibly TRBD2 (5 bases). V was pared by 3 bases and J by 4 bases, with 13 bases between. Germline lookup yields CDR1 MDHEN and CDR2 SYDVKM. The CDR3 is made up of 14 amino acids. CDR3 in amino acids: CASSFTGRKYEQYF. The CDR3 DNA reads as TGTGCCAGCAGTTTCACGGGAAGAAAGTACGAGCAGTACTTC.

The rearrangement links TRBV27 to TRBJ2-5, with D perhaps TRBD1 (7 bases). Trimming took 7 bases from V and 10 from J, leaving 16 bases between them. This CDR3 has 12 residues. Germline V CDR1 and CDR2: MNHEY, SMNVEV (reference sequence). CDR3 in DNA: TGTGCCAGCACCCCAGGGGGGTTAGGCCAGTACTTC. This codes for CASTPGGLGQYF.

The rearrangement links TRBV15 to TRBJ2-7; TRBD1 is a possible D gene (6 bases). V was trimmed by 0 bases and J by 5 bases, leaving 11 bases between them. The CDR3 is 14 amino acids. Germline V gene lookup returns CDR1 LNHNV and CDR2 YYDKDF (reference sequence). The CDR3 sequence: CATSRDLGANEQYF. The CDR3 DNA is TGTGCCACCAGCAGAGATTTGGGGGCTAACGAGCAGTACTTC.

This rearrangement joins TRBV5-1 to TRBJ1-4, with TRBD1 matching 9 bases. With 0 bases clipped from V and 4 bases from J, the junction kept 4 bases outside the gene matches. Germline CDR1 SGHRS, CDR2 YFSETQ. The CDR3 contains 16 residues. Here the CDR3 reads CASSLVGTGHNEKLFF. The DNA of the CDR3 is TGCGCCAGCAGCTTGGTCGGGACAGGGCATAATGAAAAACTGTTTTTT.

V gene TRBV10-2 combines with J gene TRBJ2-7; D is undetermined. Trimming took off 1 base at V and 2 bases at J, with 6 bases between the two ends. CDR3 size: 13 residues. Germline-derived CDR1 and CDR2 are WSHSY and SAAADI. CDR3 sequence: CASSEFTTYEQYF. The CDR3 nucleotides read TGCGCCAGCAGTGAGTTCACGACCTACGAGCAGTACTTC.

The rearrangement joins TRBV4-2 to TRBJ2-7, with a weak D call TRBD2 (5 bases). The CDR3 totals 14 residues. Germline CDR1 is LGHNA and CDR2 is YNFKEQ. Deletions cut 1 base from V and 8 bases from J, with 15 bases between. CDR3 sequence: CASSQAGLAEKQYF. The CDR3 nucleotides read TGTGCCAGCAGCCAAGCCGGTCTAGCTGAGAAGCAGTACTTC.

Notes on this clone: Additional DNA sequences in this sample encode the identical CDR3. The genes are TRBV4-2 and TRBJ1-1; D uncertain. The CDR3 is 14 residues long. Deletions cut 1 base from V and 5 bases from J, with 11 bases between. In germline, CDR1 is LGHNA, CDR2 YNFKEQ. The CDR3 DNA is TGTGCCAGCAGCCAAGGCCTAGCGGATACTGAAGCTTTCTTT. Protein product: CASSQGLADTEAFF.

The rearrangement links TRBV9 to TRBJ2-1; the match to TRBD2 covers 10 bases. This CDR3 contains 17 residues. Germline assignment: CDR1 SGDLS and CDR2 YYNGEE. The ends lost 2 bases at V and 7 bases at J; junction bases unmatched: 12. CDR3 sequence reads: CASSVAAGTSVFNEQFF. CDR3 in DNA: TGTGCCAGCAGCGTTGCGGCCGGGACTAGCGTCTTTAATGAGCAGTTCTTC.

A few counts support this clone. The chain combines TRBV29-1 with TRBJ2-1, with 14 bases matching TRBD2. Germline assignment: CDR1 SQVTM and CDR2 ANQGSEA. CDR3 length equals 15 residues. Trimming cost V 7 bases and J 8 bases; bases outside gene matches: 10. The CDR3, as DNA: TGCAGCGCCGACCCTGGACTAGCGGGGGGTTATGAGCAGTTCTTC. It translates to CSADPGLAGGYEQFF.

This rearrangement joins TRBV7-2 to TRBJ1-6; TRBD1 matches 9 bases. The CDR3 loop spans 15 amino acids. Germline trimming cut 4 bases from V and 9 bases from J; bases unmatched to any gene: 7. Per the germline V gene, CDR1 is SGHTA and CDR2 is FQGNSA. The CDR3 loop reads CASSSGTGKGSPLHF. CDR3 sequence (DNA): TGTGCCAGCAGCTCAGGGACAGGGAAGGGTTCACCCCTCCACTTT.

The chain couples TRBV20-1 to TRBJ2-5, with D unresolved. The J call may be mistaken, given a closer DNA end match to TRBJ2-7. The CDR3 is 11 residues long. Germline V CDR1 and CDR2: DFQATT, SNEGSKA (reference sequence). The CDR3 bases are TGCAGTGCAGAAGGGACCTACGAGCAGTACTTC. This gives the protein CSAEGTYEQYF.

The chain links TRBV19 to TRBJ1-5; 7 nucleotides match TRBD1. The germline V gene encodes CDR1 LNHDA and CDR2 SQIVND (reference sequence). The CDR3 has 15 amino acids. The ends lost 6 bases at V and 2 bases at J; junction bases unmatched: 7. The CDR3 nucleotides are TGTGCCAGTAGGTCAACAGGGGACGGCAATCAGCCCCAGCATTTT. Translated: CASRSTGDGNQPQHF.

The gene calls are TRBV7-3 and TRBJ2-7; the D is unclear. Germline CDR1 reads SGHTA; CDR2 reads FQGTGA. There are 14 residues in the CDR3. Trimming took off 4 bases at V and 3 bases at J, with 13 bases between the two ends. CDR3 sequence reads: CASSSISNSYEQYF. The CDR3 DNA reads TGTGCCAGCAGCTCTATCTCGAACAGCTACGAGCAGTACTTC.

The chain links TRBV4-1 to TRBJ1-1, with unresolved D. Looked up from germline, CDR1 is MGHRA and CDR2 is YSYEKL. Deletions cut 4 bases from V and 11 bases from J, with 14 bases between. The CDR3 is made up of 12 amino acids. CDR3 sequence (DNA): TGCGCCAGCAGCCTGGAGGGTAGCACGGCTTTCTTT. It specifies CASSLEGSTAFF.

In its sample, this clone was seen once. CDR3 in DNA: TGTGCCAGCAGTTTGGGTGCGACTAGCGGGAGGCCCTACGAGCAGTACTTC. It codes for CASSLGATSGRPYEQYF. The J gene is TRBJ2-7, the V gene TRBV28; 13 positions agree with TRBD2. The length of the CDR3 is 17 residues. Germline assignment: CDR1 MDHEN and CDR2 SYDVKM. The J segment lost 2 bases and the V segment lost 3 bases, leaving 7 bases of the junction unmatched.

This sequence joins TRBV27 and TRBJ2-5; 9 bases are shared with TRBD2. After removal of 1 base from V and 3 bases from J, the junction contained 3 bases not matched to a gene. The CDR3 sequence is 15 residues long. Germline V gives CDR1 MNHEY, CDR2 SMNVEV (reference sequence). CDR3 coding DNA: TGTGCCAGCAGTTTATTTAGCGGGGGAGAAGAGACCCAGTACTTC. It is translated as CASSLFSGGEETQYF.

The rearrangement uses TRBV9 and TRBJ2-2; D is perhaps TRBD2 (6 bases). The CDR3 extends over 16 amino acids. Trimming removed 0 bases from V and 4 bases from J, with 13 bases in between. The germline V gene has CDR1 SGDLS and CDR2 YYNGEE. DNA for the CDR3: TGTGCCAGCAGCGTAGATGCGCGGACTATCACCGGGGAGCTGTTTTTT. Amino acid sequence: CASSVDARTITGELFF. Using reference TRBV9 and TRBJ2-2 for the parts outside the CDR3, the full variable domain is DSGVTQTPKHLITATGQRVTLRCSPRSGDLSVYWYQQSLDQGLQFLIQYYNGEERAKGNILERFSAQQFPDLHSELNLSSLELGDSALYFCASSVDARTITGELFFGEGSRLTVL.

The chain recombines TRBV5-1 with TRBJ1-2; D not resolved. CDR1 is SGHRS and CDR2 is YFSETQ in the germline V gene. The CDR3 has 14 amino acids. The germline V and J ends were trimmed by 0 bases and 5 bases, with 11 bases remaining between them. CDR3 residues: CASSLELVGYGYTF. The CDR3, as DNA: TGCGCCAGCAGCTTGGAGCTAGTCGGATATGGCTACACCTTC. The full variable domain, completed using reference TRBV5-1 and TRBJ1-2, is KAGVTQTPRYLIKTRGQQVTLSCSPISGHRSVSWYQQTPGQGLQFLFEYFSETQRNKGNFPGRFSGRQFSNSRSEMNVSTLELGDSALYLCASSLELVGYGYTFGSGTRLTVV.